Sequencing of this T cell receptor beta chain was carried out in a study of blood T cell repertoires in COVID-19. Overall study: From the United States, Italy and Spain came samples of acute and convalescent COVID-19.

The J segment lost 5 bases and the V segment lost 0 bases, leaving 7 bases of the junction unmatched. Germline assignment: CDR1 GTSNPN and CDR2 SVGIG (reference sequence). This CDR3 spans 16 amino acids. This table comes from immunoSEQ multiplex PCR, and its TCRdb copy is limited to in-frame clones, with some not included. This table has a few hundred thousand clones, 80% to 85% appearing once. This receptor was identified in a woman aged 18-35 years with acute or convalescent COVID-19. The sample comprised peripheral blood. The rearrangement joins TRBV30 to TRBJ2-5, with 12 nucleotides matching TRBD2. In DNA, the CDR3 is TGTGCCTGGAGTGTCTCCCTAGCGGGAGGGGAGGAGACCCAGTACTTC. Translated: CAWSVSLAGGEETQYF.